The rows below give T cell receptor beta chains drawn from one sample of a study of shared clonotypes between healthy human individuals. Some clones are missing from TCRdb's copy, which holds only in-frame ones; the method was immunoSEQ multiplex PCR. The sample has 85,000 to 100,000 clones; 68% are singletons. Source material: memory CD8+ T cells sorted from blood. These receptors were collected from a man aged 30 to 45 in good health. The CDR3 runs from the conserved cysteine through the conserved F or W. Each record gives: CDR3 protein, CDR3 DNA, V gene, clone size, D gene, J gene. A D gene is named only where the DNA matches it firmly. Expanded clones get a size class; other rows say once, few or many, or leave the size out.

CDR3aa: CASSIGEGTEAFF
CDR3nt: TGTGCCAGTAGTATTGGGGAAGGCACTGAAGCTTTCTTT
v_gene: TRBV19
abundance: .
d_gene: .
j_gene: TRBJ1-1

CDR3aa: CATSAVAEGLETQYF
CDR3nt: TGTGCCACCAGCGCGGTAGCAGAGGGTTTAGAGACCCAGTACTTC
v_gene: TRBV15
abundance: .
d_gene: .
j_gene: TRBJ2-5

CDR3aa: CASSGLHWHHQPQHF
CDR3nt: TGTGCCAGCAGTGGGCTACATTGGCATCATCAGCCCCAGCATTTT
v_gene: TRBV21-1
abundance: .
d_gene: .
j_gene: TRBJ1-5

CDR3aa: CASSAGDTNYNEQFF
CDR3nt: TGTGCCAGCAGCGCAGGGGACACCAACTACAATGAGCAGTTCTTC
v_gene: TRBV5-6
abundance: .
d_gene: .
j_gene: TRBJ2-1

CDR3aa: CASSPEGGSYNEQFF
CDR3nt: TGCGCCAGCAGCCCCGAGGGGGGGTCCTACAATGAGCAGTTCTTC
v_gene: TRBV5-1
abundance: few
d_gene: .
j_gene: TRBJ2-1

CDR3aa: CSVGTSGRNWYNEQFF
CDR3nt: TGCAGCGTTGGGACTAGCGGGAGAAATTGGTACAATGAGCAGTTCTTC
v_gene: TRBV29-1
abundance: medium-sized
d_gene: TRBD2
j_gene: TRBJ2-1

CDR3aa: CASSPDRARTGELFF
CDR3nt: TGTGCCAGCTCGCCGGACAGGGCGCGGACCGGGGAGCTGTTTTTT
v_gene: TRBV18
abundance: .
d_gene: TRBD1
j_gene: TRBJ2-2

CDR3aa: CASSPPTYEQYF
CDR3nt: TGTGCCAGCAGCCCGCCCACCTACGAGCAGTACTTC
v_gene: TRBV28
abundance: few
d_gene: .
j_gene: TRBJ2-7

CDR3aa: CASRKETDRGEQYF
CDR3nt: TGCGCCAGCAGGAAAGAAACCGACAGGGGCGAGCAGTACTTC
v_gene: TRBV5-1
abundance: once
d_gene: TRBD1
j_gene: TRBJ2-7

CDR3aa: CASEGSIKKDEQYF
CDR3nt: TGTGCCAGCGAGGGTAGTATTAAAAAGGACGAGCAGTACTTC
v_gene: TRBV7-9
abundance: few
d_gene: .
j_gene: TRBJ2-7

CDR3aa: CASSPGTGGWGNTDTQYF
CDR3nt: TGTGCCAGCAGTCCCGGGACAGGGGGTTGGGGAAACACAGATACGCAGTATTTT
v_gene: TRBV2
abundance: .
d_gene: TRBD1
j_gene: TRBJ2-3

CDR3aa: CASAAVSEETQYF
CDR3nt: TGCGCCAGCGCGGCAGTCTCAGAAGAGACCCAGTACTTC
v_gene: TRBV4-1
abundance: many
d_gene: .
j_gene: TRBJ2-5

CDR3aa: CAIRDLSYEQYF
CDR3nt: TGTGCCATCAGGGATCTATCCTACGAGCAGTACTTC
v_gene: TRBV6-1
abundance: .
d_gene: .
j_gene: TRBJ2-7

CDR3aa: CATKWTGAPNEQFF
CDR3nt: TGTGCCACCAAATGGACAGGGGCGCCCAATGAGCAGTTCTTC
v_gene: TRBV7-9
abundance: .
d_gene: TRBD1
j_gene: TRBJ2-1

CDR3aa: CASSVWGSSYNEQFF
CDR3nt: TGTGCCAGCAGCGTATGGGGTAGCTCCTACAATGAGCAGTTCTTC
v_gene: TRBV9
abundance: .
d_gene: .
j_gene: TRBJ2-1

CDR3aa: CASSFIEEAQYF
CDR3nt: TGCGCCAGCAGTTTTATCGAAGAGGCCCAGTACTTC
v_gene: TRBV10-2
abundance: .
d_gene: .
j_gene: TRBJ2-5

CDR3aa: CASSYRTTHETQYF
CDR3nt: TGTGCCAGCAGTTACAGGACAACCCACGAGACCCAGTACTTC
v_gene: TRBV6-6
abundance: once
d_gene: .
j_gene: TRBJ2-5

CDR3aa: CSAWTPPYEQYF
CDR3nt: TGCAGCGCCTGGACCCCACCCTACGAGCAGTACTTC
v_gene: TRBV29-1
abundance: .
d_gene: .
j_gene: TRBJ2-7

CDR3aa: CASSEQFYGYTF
CDR3nt: TGTGCCAGCAGTGAGCAGTTCTATGGCTACACCTTC
v_gene: TRBV25-1
abundance: .
d_gene: .
j_gene: TRBJ1-2

CDR3aa: CASSPEEGHTDTQYF
CDR3nt: TGTGCCAGTAGTCCCGAGGAGGGCCACACAGATACGCAGTATTTT
v_gene: TRBV19
abundance: .
d_gene: .
j_gene: TRBJ2-3

CDR3aa: CASSPPGQGVEQYF
CDR3nt: TGTGCCAGCTCACCACCGGGACAGGGGGTTGAGCAGTACTTC
v_gene: TRBV18
abundance: once
d_gene: TRBD1
j_gene: TRBJ2-7

CDR3aa: CASSEKGRRNEQFF
CDR3nt: TGTGCCAGCAGTGAGAAAGGGAGAAGGAATGAGCAGTTCTTC
v_gene: TRBV2
abundance: .
d_gene: .
j_gene: TRBJ2-1

CDR3aa: CASSTGIGVAKNIQYF
CDR3nt: TGTGCCAGTAGTACCGGTATAGGGGTAGCCAAAAACATTCAGTACTTC
v_gene: TRBV19
abundance: .
d_gene: .
j_gene: TRBJ2-4

CDR3aa: CASGLVAYEQYF
CDR3nt: TGTGCCAGCGGACTAGTAGCCTACGAGCAGTACTTC
v_gene: TRBV6-1
abundance: .
d_gene: TRBD2
j_gene: TRBJ2-7

CDR3aa: CASSLPFGGDTQYF
CDR3nt: TGTGCCAGCAGCCTGCCCTTCGGGGGAGATACGCAGTATTTT
v_gene: TRBV5-6
abundance: .
d_gene: .
j_gene: TRBJ2-3

CDR3aa: CASIEQTGLRETQYF
CDR3nt: TGTGCCAGCATAGAGCAAACAGGGCTACGGGAGACCCAGTACTTC
v_gene: TRBV28
abundance: .
d_gene: .
j_gene: TRBJ2-5

CDR3aa: CAISESGRPREAFF
CDR3nt: TGTGCCATCAGTGAGTCGGGGAGGCCAAGGGAAGCTTTCTTT
v_gene: TRBV10-3
abundance: .
d_gene: .
j_gene: TRBJ1-1

CDR3aa: CASGSGEKETQYF
CDR3nt: TGCGCCAGCGGTTCAGGGGAGAAAGAGACCCAGTACTTC
v_gene: TRBV10-1
abundance: .
d_gene: .
j_gene: TRBJ2-5

CDR3aa: CASSVGAGGAYEQYF
CDR3nt: TGTGCCAGCAGCGTAGGGGCCGGGGGTGCCTACGAGCAGTACTTC
v_gene: TRBV9
abundance: once
d_gene: .
j_gene: TRBJ2-7

CDR3aa: CARSSTGTGGVSNQPQHF
CDR3nt: TGTGCCAGAAGCTCGACCGGGACAGGGGGCGTAAGCAATCAGCCCCAGCATTTT
v_gene: TRBV5-3
abundance: .
d_gene: TRBD1
j_gene: TRBJ1-5

CDR3aa: CASSSGTGDYEQYF
CDR3nt: TGTGCCAGCAGCTCTGGGACAGGCGACTACGAGCAGTACTTC
v_gene: TRBV11-3
abundance: .
d_gene: TRBD1
j_gene: TRBJ2-7

CDR3aa: CASSSGRAYEQYF
CDR3nt: TGTGCCAGCAGCTCCGGACGAGCCTACGAGCAGTACTTC
v_gene: TRBV11-2
abundance: .
d_gene: .
j_gene: TRBJ2-7